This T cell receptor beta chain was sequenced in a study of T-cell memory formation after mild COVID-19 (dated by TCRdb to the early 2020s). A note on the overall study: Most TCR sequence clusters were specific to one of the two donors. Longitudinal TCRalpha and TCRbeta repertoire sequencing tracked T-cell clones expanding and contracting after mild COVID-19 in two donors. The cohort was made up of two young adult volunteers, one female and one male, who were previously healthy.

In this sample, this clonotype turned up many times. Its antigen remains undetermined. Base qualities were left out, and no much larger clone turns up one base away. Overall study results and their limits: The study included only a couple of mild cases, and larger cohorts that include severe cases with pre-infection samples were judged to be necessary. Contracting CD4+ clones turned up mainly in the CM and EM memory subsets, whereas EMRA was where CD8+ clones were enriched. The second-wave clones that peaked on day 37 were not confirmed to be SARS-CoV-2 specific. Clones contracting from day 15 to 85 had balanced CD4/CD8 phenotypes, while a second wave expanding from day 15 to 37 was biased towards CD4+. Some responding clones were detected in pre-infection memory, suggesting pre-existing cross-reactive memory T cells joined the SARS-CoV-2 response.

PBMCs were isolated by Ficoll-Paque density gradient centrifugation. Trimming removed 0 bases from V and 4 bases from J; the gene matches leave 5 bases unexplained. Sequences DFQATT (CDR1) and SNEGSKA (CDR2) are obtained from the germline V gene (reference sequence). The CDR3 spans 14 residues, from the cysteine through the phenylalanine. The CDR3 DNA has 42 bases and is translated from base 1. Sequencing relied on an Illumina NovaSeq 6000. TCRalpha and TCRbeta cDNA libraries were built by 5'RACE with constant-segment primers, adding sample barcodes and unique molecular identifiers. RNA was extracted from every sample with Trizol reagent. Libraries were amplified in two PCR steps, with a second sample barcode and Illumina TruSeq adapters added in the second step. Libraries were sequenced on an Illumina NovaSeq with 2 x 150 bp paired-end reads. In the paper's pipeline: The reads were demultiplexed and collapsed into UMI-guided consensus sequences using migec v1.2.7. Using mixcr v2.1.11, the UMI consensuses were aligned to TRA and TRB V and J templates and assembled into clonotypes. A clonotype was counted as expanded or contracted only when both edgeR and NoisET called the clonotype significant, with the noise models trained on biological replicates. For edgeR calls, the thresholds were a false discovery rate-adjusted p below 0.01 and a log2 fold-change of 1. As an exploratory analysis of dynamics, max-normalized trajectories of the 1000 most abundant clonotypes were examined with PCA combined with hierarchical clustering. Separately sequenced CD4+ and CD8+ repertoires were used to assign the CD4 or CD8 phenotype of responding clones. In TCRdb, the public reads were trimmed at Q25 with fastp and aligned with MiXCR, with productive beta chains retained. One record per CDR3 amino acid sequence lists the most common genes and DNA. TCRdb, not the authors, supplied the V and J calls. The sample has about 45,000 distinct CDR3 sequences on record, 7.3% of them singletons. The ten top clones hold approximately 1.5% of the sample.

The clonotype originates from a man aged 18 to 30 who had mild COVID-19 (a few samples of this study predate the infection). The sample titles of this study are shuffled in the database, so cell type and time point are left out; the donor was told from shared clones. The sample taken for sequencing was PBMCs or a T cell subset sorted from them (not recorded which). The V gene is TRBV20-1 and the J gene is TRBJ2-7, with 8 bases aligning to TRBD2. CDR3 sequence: CSARDSRGGYEQYF. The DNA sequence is TGCAGTGCTAGAGATTCCCGGGGGGGATACGAGCAGTACTTC.